These T cell receptor beta chains were read from a single sample in a study of blood T cells in healthy people across ages. TCRdb independently ran MiXCR on the 5' RACE reads; one entry per CDR3 protein. The table shows around 800,000 distinct CDR3 sequences, with less than 70% occurring only once. The specimen sequenced was blood. Receptors were obtained from a man older than 75 in good health. CDR3s leave out the opening cysteine and the closing phenylalanine or tryptophan. A D gene is named only where the DNA matches it firmly.

TRBD1 | TRBV20-1 | SARGVGEKLF
TRBD1 | TRBV28 | ASSLPTGTGFLYGYT
TRBD2 | TRBV20-1 | SVEGTSGMSTDTQY
. | TRBV4-2 | ASSQEMQGLYEQY
. | TRBV13 | ASSVGGPLQPQH
TRBD1 | TRBV7-2 | ASSFSPGQNYGYT
. | TRBV25-1 | ASSVGLTYNEQF
TRBD2 | TRBV20-1 | SAPSGGSGNEQF
. | TRBV10-3 | AIREDSAQPQH
TRBD1 | TRBV7-9 | ASSLGGQLGYAY
. | TRBV12-3/TRBV12-4 | ASSFIEREQF
TRBD2 | TRBV5-1 | ASRDGTSGNYEQY
. | TRBV7-3 | ASKDEQASTDTQY
. | TRBV12-3/TRBV12-4 | ASRQTGVGKNIQY
. | TRBV6-6 | ATEFGDTQY
. | TRBV20-1 | SARSWGRGREKLF
. | TRBV11-2 | ASARGLLASSYNEQF
TRBD1 | TRBV3-1 | ASSQEGTGNEQY
. | TRBV7-2 | ASLGERGTEAF
. | TRBV7-2 | ASTRARENIQY
TRBD1 | TRBV28 | ASQGAGETQY
. | TRBV29-1 | SVAPFETQY
TRBD2 | TRBV7-2 | ASSPKGAGVQY
TRBD1 | TRBV10-3 | AISEDRVGHYGYT
TRBD2 | TRBV3-1 | ASSPIRLAGYNEQF
. | TRBV12-3/TRBV12-4 | ASSLGRGTGANVLT
. | TRBV10-3 | AITTGRRAF
. | TRBV5-1 | ASSLGTLADGYT
. | TRBV5-1 | ASSGRVSYEQY
. | TRBV11-1 | ASRGLPSYEQY
TRBD1 | TRBV10-2 | ASSDTGTVSYEQY
TRBD2 | TRBV11-2 | ASSLVGVTSGSSRAKNIQY
. | TRBV5-1 | ASNAQITTDTQY
TRBD1 | TRBV4-1 | ASSLRQGQVYEQY
. | TRBV12-3/TRBV12-4 | ASSSPGTDGNEQF
. | TRBV2 | ASSKGGKETQY
. | TRBV27 | ASSFFNRDGYT
. | TRBV11-2 | ASSPKDKNIQY
. | TRBV6-5 | ASSLGLAPKSYEQY
. | TRBV29-1 | SVGRGGGTSYNEQF
TRBD2 | TRBV12-3/TRBV12-4 | ASIRGGRPEFEQF
. | TRBV11-3 | ASSTEKGTETEAF
. | TRBV5-5 | ASSGGPYNEQF
TRBD2 | TRBV27 | VSSLSILAGYNEQY
. | TRBV29-1 | SVEESFRGRPTDTQY
TRBD1 | TRBV20-1 | SVIEGTGDPREQY
TRBD2 | TRBV29-1 | SVEDSAGGISYNEQF
. | TRBV25-1 | ASSDQTGGGEKLF
. | TRBV3-1 | ASSQGTNFPYEQY
. | TRBV10-3 | AISVGKAETQY
. | TRBV12-3/TRBV12-4 | ASSPQVRALGNEQY
TRBD2 | TRBV18 | ASSPPGGMNSF
TRBD1 | TRBV29-1 | SVQDRAPYGYT
TRBD2 | TRBV7-2 | ASSFSGGGGKNIQY
TRBD1 | TRBV2 | ASKRDRPTQEIQY